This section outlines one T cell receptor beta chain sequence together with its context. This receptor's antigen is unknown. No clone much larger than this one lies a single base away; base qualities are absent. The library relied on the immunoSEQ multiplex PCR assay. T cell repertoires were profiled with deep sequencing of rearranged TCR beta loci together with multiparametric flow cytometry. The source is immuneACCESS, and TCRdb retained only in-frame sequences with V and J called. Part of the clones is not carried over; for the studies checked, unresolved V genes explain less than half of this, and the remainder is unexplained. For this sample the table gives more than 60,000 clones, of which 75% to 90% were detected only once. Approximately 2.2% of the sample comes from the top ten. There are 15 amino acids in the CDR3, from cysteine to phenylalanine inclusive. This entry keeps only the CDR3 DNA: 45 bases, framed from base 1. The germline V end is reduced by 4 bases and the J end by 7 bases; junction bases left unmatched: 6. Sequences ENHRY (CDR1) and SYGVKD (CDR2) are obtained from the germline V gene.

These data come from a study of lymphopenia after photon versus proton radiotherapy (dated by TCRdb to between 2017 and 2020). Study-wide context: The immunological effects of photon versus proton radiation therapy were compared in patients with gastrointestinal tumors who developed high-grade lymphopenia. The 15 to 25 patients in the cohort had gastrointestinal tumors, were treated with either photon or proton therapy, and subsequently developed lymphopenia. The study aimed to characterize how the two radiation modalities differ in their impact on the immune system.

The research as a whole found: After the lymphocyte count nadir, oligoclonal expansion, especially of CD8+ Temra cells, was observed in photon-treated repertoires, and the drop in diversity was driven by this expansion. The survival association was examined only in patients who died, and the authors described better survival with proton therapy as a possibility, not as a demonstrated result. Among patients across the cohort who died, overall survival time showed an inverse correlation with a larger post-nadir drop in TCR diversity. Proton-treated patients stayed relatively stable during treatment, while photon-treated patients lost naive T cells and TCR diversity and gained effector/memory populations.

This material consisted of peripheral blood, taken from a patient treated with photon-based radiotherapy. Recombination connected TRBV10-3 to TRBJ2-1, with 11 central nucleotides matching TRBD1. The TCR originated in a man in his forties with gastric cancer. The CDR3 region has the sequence CAISAGTGGPNEQFF. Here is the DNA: TGTGCCATCAGTGCCGGGACAGGGGGGCCTAATGAGCAGTTCTTC.